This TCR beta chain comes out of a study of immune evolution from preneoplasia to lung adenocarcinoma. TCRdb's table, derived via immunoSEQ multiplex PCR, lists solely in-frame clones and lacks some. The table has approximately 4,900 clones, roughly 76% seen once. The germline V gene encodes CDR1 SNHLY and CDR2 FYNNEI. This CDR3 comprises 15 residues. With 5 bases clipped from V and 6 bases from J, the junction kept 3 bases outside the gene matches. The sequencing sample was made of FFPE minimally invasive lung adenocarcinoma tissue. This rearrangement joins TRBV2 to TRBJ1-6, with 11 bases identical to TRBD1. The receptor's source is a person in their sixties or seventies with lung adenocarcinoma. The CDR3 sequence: CASSPGTGGNSPLHF. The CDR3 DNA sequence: TGTGCCAGCAGTCCTGGGACAGGGGGTAATTCACCCCTCCACTTT.